This T cell receptor (beta chain) emerged from a study of T cell changes during pregnancy in multiple sclerosis. Germline lookup yields CDR1 LGHNA and CDR2 YNFKEQ. V dropped 3 bases and J dropped 7 bases, with 16 bases sitting between them. This CDR3 comprises 14 residues. TCRdb's copy holds only in-frame clones and misses some; the assay was immunoSEQ multiplex PCR. This table holds 57,000 or so clones, 80% to 95% found once. This TCR was sampled from a female donor in good health, enrolled as a control in a pregnancy study. The sequenced sample was peripheral blood, obtained after pregnancy. This chain uses TRBV4-2 with TRBJ2-7, with D possibly TRBD2 on 5 matching bases. CDR3 in DNA: TGTGCCAGCAGCCATAAGGAGGCTACTAAAGAGCAGTACTTC. Residues: CASSHKEATKEQYF.